These 17 T cell receptor beta chains share one sample of origin, sequenced in a study of cytomegalovirus exposure and HLA in healthy donors. Primers: 60 Vbeta forward and 13 Jbeta reverse. The table came from immunoSEQ multiplex PCR; TCRdb's copy has only in-frame clones and leaves some out. Of 250,000 to 350,000 clones in the sample, around 86% were seen once. Input material: PBMCs. The receptor set was obtained from a man aged 40-49 years in good health and CMV-seropositive.

J is TRBJ1-6 and V is TRBV6-5; possible D gene TRBD1, 5 bases. In germline, CDR1 is MNHEY, CDR2 SVGAGI. The CDR3 extends over 14 amino acids. V lost 5 bases to trimming and J lost 10 bases, with 15 bases between them. In DNA, the CDR3 is TGTGCCAGCAGTCCCGGGGGGTTTCGATCACCCCTCCACTTT. This gives the protein CASSPGGFRSPLHF.

This CDR3 reads CASRWGAVTDTQYF. The CDR3 DNA sequence: TGTGCCAGCAGGTGGGGCGCGGTCACAGATACGCAGTATTTT. The chain recombines TRBV2 with TRBJ2-3, with a tentative D call TRBD1 (5 bases). CDR3 size: 14 residues. Germline CDR1 and CDR2: SNHLY and FYNNEI. With 6 bases removed from V and 2 bases from J, the gap between germline ends came to 12 bases.

The V and J genes are TRBV28 and TRBJ2-2, with 13 bases lining up with TRBD2. In germline, CDR1 is MDHEN, CDR2 SYDVKM. The CDR3 is 16 residues long. The V segment lost 8 bases and the J segment 7 bases; nucleotides outside the gene matches: 10. The CDR3 sequence: CASGLAGDRFGGELFF. For the CDR3, the DNA is TGTGCCAGCGGACTAGCGGGAGATAGATTTGGCGGGGAGCTGTTTTTT.

This chain links TRBV18 with TRBJ2-1; TRBD1 matches at 10 bases. The CDR3 covers 15 residues. Germline trimming cut 5 bases from V and 6 bases from J; bases unmatched to any gene: 7. Per germline, CDR1 KGHSH and CDR2 LQKENI. Here the CDR3 DNA reads TGTGCCAGCTCATCCCGACAGGGGGCTGGCAATGAGCAGTTCTTC. It specifies CASSSRQGAGNEQFF.

A note on this clone: One junction end does not reproduce the germline sequence, and a read error may be involved. The J gene is TRBJ1-5, the V gene TRBV7-9; 11 nucleotides line up with TRBD1. The CDR3 has 18 amino acids. In germline, CDR1 is SEHNR, CDR2 FQNEAQ (reference sequence). The CDR3 coding sequence is TGTTCCAGCAGCTTATGGGGGACAGGGGGTATATTCGGACAGCCCCAGCATTTT. Translating gives CSSSLWGTGGIFGQPQHF.

The V gene is TRBV5-1, the J gene TRBJ2-7; 9 nucleotides align to TRBD1. This CDR3 is 14 amino acids long. Germline CDR1 reads SGHRS; CDR2 reads YFSETQ. Trimming took 0 bases from V and 6 from J; bases not matched to a gene: 4. CDR3 in amino acids: CASSLVGQGVEQYF. CDR3 DNA: TGCGCCAGCAGCTTGGTGGGACAGGGAGTCGAGCAGTACTTC.

V gene TRBV5-4 combines with J gene TRBJ2-1, with 12 bases that match TRBD2. This CDR3 spans 16 amino acids. V lost 1 base and J lost 8; bases outside the gene matches: 7. Looked up from germline, CDR1 is SGHNT and CDR2 is YYREEE (reference sequence). The CDR3 nucleotides read TGTGCCAGCAGCTTGCGACTAGCGGGAGACAGGGATGAGCAGTTCTTC. It encodes CASSLRLAGDRDEQFF.

V and J are TRBV6-5 and TRBJ1-1, with D perhaps TRBD1 (5 bases). V lost 0 bases and J 0 bases, leaving 11 bases between the germline ends. The germline gives CDR1 MNHEY, CDR2 SVGAGI. The CDR3 has 16 amino acids. CDR3: CASSYSPAGMNTEAFF. CDR3 bases: TGTGCCAGCAGTTACTCTCCGGCAGGGATGAACACTGAAGCTTTCTTT.

The sample holds a few counts of this clone. The chain uses TRBV7-9 and TRBJ2-2, with D unclear. The germline V gene encodes CDR1 SEHNR and CDR2 FQNEAQ (reference sequence). V was clipped by 5 bases and J by 8 bases, with 9 bases between them. This CDR3 contains 12 residues. CDR3 nucleotides: TGTGCCAGCAGCCCCAAGACAGGGGAGCTGTTTTTT. This encodes CASSPKTGELFF.

This clone was recorded once. The gene calls are TRBV7-2 and TRBJ2-5; the D is unclear. The CDR3 totals 14 residues. The germline gives CDR1 SGHTA, CDR2 FQGNSA. Trimming stripped 1 base from V and 0 bases from J, with 6 bases between. Here the CDR3 reads CASSLVTDQETQYF. For the CDR3, the DNA is TGTGCCAGCAGCTTAGTCACAGACCAAGAGACCCAGTACTTC.

V gene TRBV29-1 combines with J gene TRBJ1-2; 9 bases are shared with TRBD1. The CDR3 loop spans 15 amino acids. Germline CDR1 reads SQVTM; CDR2 reads ANQGSEA. J was trimmed by 3 bases and V by 3 bases; bases with no gene match: 8. The CDR3 spells CSVDSTGGAYYGYTF. In DNA form, the CDR3 reads TGCAGCGTTGATTCTACAGGGGGCGCGTACTATGGCTACACCTTC.

This clone showed up just once. The chain links TRBV25-1 to TRBJ1-2; 8 bases align to TRBD1. The J segment lost 5 bases and the V segment lost 8 bases, leaving 7 bases of the junction unmatched. The CDR3 covers 13 residues. The germline CDR1 and CDR2 sequences are MGHDK and SYGVNS. CDR3 bases: TGTGCCAGCTCAGAACAGGGGGGGTATGGCTACACCTTC. Amino acids: CASSEQGGYGYTF.

The chain has TRBV5-1 and TRBJ2-2, with D tentatively TRBD1 (5 bases). V was trimmed by 1 base and J by 7 bases, leaving 8 bases between them. Germline V gene sequence: CDR1 SGHRS, CDR2 YFSETQ. CDR3 length equals 13 residues. The CDR3 DNA is TGCGCCAGCAGCTTGCAGGGAAACGGGGAGCTGTTTTTT. It yields the protein CASSLQGNGELFF.

The J gene is TRBJ2-7, the V gene TRBV5-1, with D hard to call. Germline CDR1 SGHRS, CDR2 YFSETQ. V was pared by 0 bases and J by 0 bases, with 4 bases between. The CDR3 loop spans 13 amino acids. CDR3 region: CASSLESSYEQYF. CDR3 sequence (DNA): TGCGCCAGCAGCTTGGAGAGCTCCTACGAGCAGTACTTC.

The chain combines TRBV28 with TRBJ2-2; 14 bases fit TRBD2. Germline CDR1 and CDR2: MDHEN and SYDVKM. The CDR3 consists of 19 residues. V dropped 5 bases and J dropped 6; count of bases not matched to a gene: 14. CDR3 region: CASSPLTSGRGGPPGELFF. CDR3 sequence (DNA): TGTGCCAGCAGTCCCTTGACTAGCGGGAGGGGGGGGCCGCCCGGGGAGCTGTTTTTT.

The chain combines TRBV5-1 with TRBJ2-7; 10 nucleotides line up with TRBD2. CDR1 is SGHRS and CDR2 is YFSETQ in the germline V gene. With V trimmed by 7 bases and J by 0 bases, 16 bases remained unmatched. This CDR3 region has 18 residues. The CDR3 region is CASSGGLRTSGNSYEQYF. Here the CDR3 DNA reads TGCGCCAGCTCCGGTGGCCTCCGGACTAGCGGAAACTCCTACGAGCAGTACTTC.

The rearrangement links TRBV28 to TRBJ1-2; 11 nucleotides agree with TRBD1. Germline CDR1 reads MDHEN; CDR2 reads SYDVKM. The CDR3 contains 15 residues. V dropped 7 bases and J dropped 6; count of bases not matched to a gene: 10. CDR3 sequence (DNA): TGTGCCAGCACCTCAACAGGACAGGGGGCGGATGGCTACACCTTC. Its translation is CASTSTGQGADGYTF.